This TCR beta chain derives from a study of blood T cell repertoires in COVID-19. V was pared by 5 bases and J by 4 bases, with 10 bases of the junction left unmatched. Germline V CDR1 and CDR2: SEHNR, FQNEAQ (reference sequence). CDR3 length: 15 residues. Assay used: immunoSEQ multiplex PCR; TCRdb lists only in-frame clones, some missing. Of about 200,000 clones listed, 70% to 85% are singletons. The rearrangement uses TRBV7-9 and TRBJ1-1; 7 bases line up with TRBD1. Sequencing was carried out using peripheral blood. The receptor was derived from a human donor with acute or convalescent COVID-19. The donor label of this sample is uncertain. CDR3 region: CASSVVQGPGTEAFF. The CDR3 region has the DNA TGTGCCAGCAGCGTCGTACAGGGGCCTGGCACTGAAGCTTTCTTT. Looking up the rest from reference TRBV7-9 and TRBJ1-1 gives the full variable domain: DTGVSQNPRHKITKRGQNVTFRCDPISEHNRLYWYRQTLGQGPEFLTYFQNEAQLEKSRLLSDRFSAERPKGSFSTLEIQRTEQGDSAMYLCASSVVQGPGTEAFFGQGTRLTVV.